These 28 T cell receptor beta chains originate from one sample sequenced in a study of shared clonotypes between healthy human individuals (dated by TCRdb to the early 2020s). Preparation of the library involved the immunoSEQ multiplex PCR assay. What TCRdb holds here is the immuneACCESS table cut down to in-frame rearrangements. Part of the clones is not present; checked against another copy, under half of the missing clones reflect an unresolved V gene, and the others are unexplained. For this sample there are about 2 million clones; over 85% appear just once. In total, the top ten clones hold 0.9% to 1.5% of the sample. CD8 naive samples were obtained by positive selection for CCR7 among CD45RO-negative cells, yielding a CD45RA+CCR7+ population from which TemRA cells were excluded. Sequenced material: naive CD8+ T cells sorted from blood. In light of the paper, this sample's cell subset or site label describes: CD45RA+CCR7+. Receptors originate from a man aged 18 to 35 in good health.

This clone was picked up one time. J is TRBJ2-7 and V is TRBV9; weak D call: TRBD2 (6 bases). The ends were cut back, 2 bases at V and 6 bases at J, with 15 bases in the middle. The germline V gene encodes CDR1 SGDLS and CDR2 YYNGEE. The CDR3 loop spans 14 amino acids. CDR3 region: CASSVGGNPGEQYF. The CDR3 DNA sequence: TGTGCCAGCAGCGTCGGCGGGAACCCAGGCGAGCAGTACTTC.

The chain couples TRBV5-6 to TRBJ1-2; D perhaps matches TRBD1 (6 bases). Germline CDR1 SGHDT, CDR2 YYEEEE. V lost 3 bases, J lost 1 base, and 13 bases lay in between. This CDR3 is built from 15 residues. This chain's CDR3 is CASSSRGQYNYGYTF. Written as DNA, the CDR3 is TGTGCCAGCAGCTCCCGTGGACAGTATAACTATGGCTACACCTTC.

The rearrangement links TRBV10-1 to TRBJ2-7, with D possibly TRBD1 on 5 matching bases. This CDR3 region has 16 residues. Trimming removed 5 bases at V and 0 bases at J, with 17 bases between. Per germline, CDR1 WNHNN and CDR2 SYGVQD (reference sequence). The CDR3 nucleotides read TGCGCCAGCAGTCCGTTTAGGGGTCCGCTCTCCTACGAGCAGTACTTC. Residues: CASSPFRGPLSYEQYF.

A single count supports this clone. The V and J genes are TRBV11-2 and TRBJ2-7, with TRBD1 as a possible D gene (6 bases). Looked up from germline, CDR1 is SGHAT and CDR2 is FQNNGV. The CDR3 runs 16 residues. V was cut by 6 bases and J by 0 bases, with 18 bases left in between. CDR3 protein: CASSILTGLTSYEQYF. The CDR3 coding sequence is TGTGCCAGCAGTATACTTACAGGGCTTACCTCCTACGAGCAGTACTTC.

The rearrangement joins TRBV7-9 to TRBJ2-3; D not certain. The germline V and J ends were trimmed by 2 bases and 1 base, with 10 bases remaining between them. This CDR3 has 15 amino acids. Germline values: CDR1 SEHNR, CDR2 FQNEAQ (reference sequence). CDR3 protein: CASSLSSGGTDTQYF. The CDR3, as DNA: TGTGCCAGCAGCTTAAGTTCTGGGGGCACAGATACGCAGTATTTT.

Here the CDR3 DNA reads TGTGCCTGGACCATCTCCGGGGGTGGAAACACCATATATTTT. It yields the protein CAWTISGGGNTIYF. The V gene is TRBV30, the J gene TRBJ1-3; weak D call: TRBD1 (5 bases). CDR3 size: 14 residues. Trimming pared 4 bases from V and 3 bases from J, leaving 13 bases between. Per germline, CDR1 GTSNPN and CDR2 SVGIG (reference sequence).

The DNA for the CDR3 is TGCGCCAGCAGCCCCAGGGTAAATTCACCCCTCCACTTT. Amino acids: CASSPRVNSPLHF. V and J are TRBV4-1 and TRBJ1-6; the D gene is possibly TRBD1 (5 bases). The V and J ends lost 4 bases and 7 bases respectively, with 8 bases between them. Germline V lookup: CDR1 MGHRA, CDR2 YSYEKL. This CDR3 spans 13 amino acids.

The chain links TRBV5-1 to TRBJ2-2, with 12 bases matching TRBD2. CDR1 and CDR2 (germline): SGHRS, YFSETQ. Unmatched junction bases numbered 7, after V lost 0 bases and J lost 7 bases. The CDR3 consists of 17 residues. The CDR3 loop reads CASSLASGGATDGELFF. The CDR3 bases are TGCGCCAGCAGCTTGGCTAGCGGGGGGGCGACGGACGGGGAGCTGTTTTTT.

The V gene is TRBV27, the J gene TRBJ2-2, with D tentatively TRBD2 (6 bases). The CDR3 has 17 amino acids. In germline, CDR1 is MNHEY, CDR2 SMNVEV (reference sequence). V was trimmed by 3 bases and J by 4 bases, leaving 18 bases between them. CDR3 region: CASSFYAGGEGTGELFF. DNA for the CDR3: TGTGCCAGCAGTTTCTACGCCGGGGGTGAAGGCACCGGGGAGCTGTTTTTT.

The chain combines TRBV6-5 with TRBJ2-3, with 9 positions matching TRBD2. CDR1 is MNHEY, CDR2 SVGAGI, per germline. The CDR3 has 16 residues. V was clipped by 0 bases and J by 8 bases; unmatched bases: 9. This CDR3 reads CASSYSGREGHSTQYF. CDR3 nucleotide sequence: TGTGCCAGCAGTTACTCGGGGCGGGAGGGCCACAGTACGCAGTATTTT.

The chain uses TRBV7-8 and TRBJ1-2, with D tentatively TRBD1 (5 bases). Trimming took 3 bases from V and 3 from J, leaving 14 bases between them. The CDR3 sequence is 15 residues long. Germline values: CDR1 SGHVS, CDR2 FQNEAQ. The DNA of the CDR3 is TGTGCCAGCAGCTTTGATTTAGACAGTTACTATGGCTACACCTTC. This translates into CASSFDLDSYYGYTF.

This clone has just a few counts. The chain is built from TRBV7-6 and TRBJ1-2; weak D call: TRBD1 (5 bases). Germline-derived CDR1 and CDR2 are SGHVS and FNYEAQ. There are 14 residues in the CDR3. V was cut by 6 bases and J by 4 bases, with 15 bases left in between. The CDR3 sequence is CASSYQQGTYGYTF. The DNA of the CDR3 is TGTGCCAGCAGTTACCAGCAGGGTACCTATGGCTACACCTTC.

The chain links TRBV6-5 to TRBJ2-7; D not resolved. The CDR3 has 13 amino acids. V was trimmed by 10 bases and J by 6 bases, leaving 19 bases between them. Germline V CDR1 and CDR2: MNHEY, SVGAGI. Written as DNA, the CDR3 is TGTGCCACCCTCAATTGGTTGCTGGGCGAGCAGTACTTC. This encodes CATLNWLLGEQYF.

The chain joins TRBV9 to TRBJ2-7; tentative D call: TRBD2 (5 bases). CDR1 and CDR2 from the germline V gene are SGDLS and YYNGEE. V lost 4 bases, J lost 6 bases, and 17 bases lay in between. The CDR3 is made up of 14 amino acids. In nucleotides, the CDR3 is TGTGCCAGCAGCCCCCGAGGGCGGATGAGCGAGCAGTACTTC. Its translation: CASSPRGRMSEQYF. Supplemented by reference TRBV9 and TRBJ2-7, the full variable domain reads DSGVTQTPKHLITATGQRVTLRCSPRSGDLSVYWYQQSLDQGLQFLIQYYNGEERAKGNILERFSAQQFPDLHSELNLSSLELGDSALYFCASSPRGRMSEQYFGPGTRLTVT.

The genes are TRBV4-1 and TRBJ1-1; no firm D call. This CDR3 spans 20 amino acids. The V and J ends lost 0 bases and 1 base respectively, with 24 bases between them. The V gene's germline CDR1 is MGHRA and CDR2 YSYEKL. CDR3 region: CASSQDLIGSARYRNTEAFF. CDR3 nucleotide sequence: TGCGCCAGCAGCCAAGATCTAATAGGGTCCGCTCGATACCGGAACACTGAAGCTTTCTTT.

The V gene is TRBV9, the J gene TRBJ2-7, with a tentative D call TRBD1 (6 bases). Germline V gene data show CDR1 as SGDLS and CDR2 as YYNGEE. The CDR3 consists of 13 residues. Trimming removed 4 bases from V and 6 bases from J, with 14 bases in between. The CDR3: CASSPRDILEQYF. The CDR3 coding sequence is TGTGCCAGCAGCCCCCGGGACATCCTCGAGCAGTACTTC.

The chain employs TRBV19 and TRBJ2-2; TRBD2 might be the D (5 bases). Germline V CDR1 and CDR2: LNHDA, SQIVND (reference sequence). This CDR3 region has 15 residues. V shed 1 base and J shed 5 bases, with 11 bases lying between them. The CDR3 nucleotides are TGTGCCAGTAGTATAGGCGTTACGGGAACCGGGGAGCTGTTTTTT. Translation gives CASSIGVTGTGELFF.

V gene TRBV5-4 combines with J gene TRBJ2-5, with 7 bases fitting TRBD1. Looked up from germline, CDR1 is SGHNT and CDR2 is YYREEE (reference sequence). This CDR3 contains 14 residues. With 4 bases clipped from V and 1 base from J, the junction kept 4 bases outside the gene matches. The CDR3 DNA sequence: TGTGCCAGCAGCGCGACAGGGACCCAAGAGACCCAGTACTTC. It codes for CASSATGTQETQYF.

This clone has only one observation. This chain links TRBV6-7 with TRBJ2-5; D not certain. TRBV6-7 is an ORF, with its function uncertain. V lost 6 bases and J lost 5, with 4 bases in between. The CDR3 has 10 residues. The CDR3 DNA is TGTGCCAGCAGGGCGGAGACCCAGTACTTC. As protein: CASRAETQYF.

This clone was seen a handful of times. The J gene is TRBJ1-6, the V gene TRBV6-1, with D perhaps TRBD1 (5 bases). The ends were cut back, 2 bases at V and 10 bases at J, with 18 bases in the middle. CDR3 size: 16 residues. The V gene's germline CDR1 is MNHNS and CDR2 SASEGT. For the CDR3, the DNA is TGTGCCAGCAGTGAAAGTAGGGGTCAGGCTGGATCACCCCTCCACTTT. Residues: CASSESRGQAGSPLHF.

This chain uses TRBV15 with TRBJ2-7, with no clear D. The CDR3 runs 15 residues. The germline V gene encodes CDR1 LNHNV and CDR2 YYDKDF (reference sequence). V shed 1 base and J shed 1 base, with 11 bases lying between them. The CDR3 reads CATSRVQEGSYEQYF. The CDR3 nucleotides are TGTGCCACCAGCAGAGTTCAAGAAGGGTCCTACGAGCAGTACTTC.

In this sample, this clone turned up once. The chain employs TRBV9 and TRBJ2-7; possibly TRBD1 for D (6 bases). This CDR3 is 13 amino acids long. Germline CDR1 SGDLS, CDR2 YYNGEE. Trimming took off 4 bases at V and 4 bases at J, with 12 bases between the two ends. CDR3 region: CASSYEQGYEQYF. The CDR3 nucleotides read TGTGCCAGCAGCTACGAACAGGGATACGAGCAGTACTTC.

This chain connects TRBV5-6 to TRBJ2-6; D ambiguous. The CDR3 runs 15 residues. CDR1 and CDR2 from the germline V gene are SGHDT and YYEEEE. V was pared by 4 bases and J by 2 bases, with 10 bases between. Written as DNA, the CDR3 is TGTGCCAGCAGCCCCACCCGGGCTGGGGCCAACGTCCTGACTTTC. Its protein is CASSPTRAGANVLTF.

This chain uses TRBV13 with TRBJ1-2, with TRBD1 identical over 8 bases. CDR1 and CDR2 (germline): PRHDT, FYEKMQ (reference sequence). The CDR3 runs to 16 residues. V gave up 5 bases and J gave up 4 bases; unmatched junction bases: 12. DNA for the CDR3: TGTGCCAGCAGCCCAACCGGGACAGGAGAACTCTATGGCTACACCTTC. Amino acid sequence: CASSPTGTGELYGYTF.

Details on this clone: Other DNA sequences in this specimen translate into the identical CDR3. In DNA, the CDR3 is TGTGCCAGCAGTGATGAGACCTACGAGCAGTACTTC. This sequence encodes CASSDETYEQYF. The V call is TRBV2, the J call TRBJ2-7; D is uncertain. V was shortened by 3 bases and J by 2 bases, with 5 bases between the two germline ends. The CDR3 has 12 residues. Per the germline V gene, CDR1 is SNHLY and CDR2 is FYNNEI.

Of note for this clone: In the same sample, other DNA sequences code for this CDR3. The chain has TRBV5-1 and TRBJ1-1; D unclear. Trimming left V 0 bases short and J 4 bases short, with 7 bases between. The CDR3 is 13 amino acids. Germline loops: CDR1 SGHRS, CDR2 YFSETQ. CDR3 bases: TGCGCCAGCAGCTTGGAACGGGGCACTGAAGCTTTCTTT. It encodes CASSLERGTEAFF.

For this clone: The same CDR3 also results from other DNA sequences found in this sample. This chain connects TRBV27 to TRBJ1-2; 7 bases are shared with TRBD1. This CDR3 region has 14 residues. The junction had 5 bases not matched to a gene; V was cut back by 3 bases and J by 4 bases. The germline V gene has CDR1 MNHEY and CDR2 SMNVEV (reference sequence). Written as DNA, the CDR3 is TGTGCCAGCAGTTTGGGGCAGGGGGGCTATGGCTACACCTTC. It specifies CASSLGQGGYGYTF.

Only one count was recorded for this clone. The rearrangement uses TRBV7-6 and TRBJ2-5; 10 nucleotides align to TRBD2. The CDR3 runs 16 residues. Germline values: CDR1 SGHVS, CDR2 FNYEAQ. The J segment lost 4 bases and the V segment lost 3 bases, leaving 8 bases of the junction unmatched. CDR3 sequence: CASSLTPQREGETQYF. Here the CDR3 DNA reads TGTGCCAGCAGCTTGACCCCTCAGCGGGAGGGAGAGACCCAGTACTTC.